This T cell receptor (beta chain) stems from a study of cytomegalovirus exposure and HLA in healthy donors. Study summary: In a previous analysis, 120 million or so unique TCR beta sequences were found from approximately 180 million T cells. General study points: Analysis performed later showed TCR beta chains linked to HLA being more clonally expanded than equally common others.

The PCR used 60 Vbeta and 13 Jbeta primers. Clones were sequenced by immunoSEQ multiplex PCR, and TCRdb holds only the in-frame ones, with some missing. The table records about 130,000 clones, around 82% of them present only once. To note about this clone: Antigen unknown. Germline is not matched at one junction end, which may reflect a read error.

Per germline, CDR1 SEHNR and CDR2 FQNEAQ (reference sequence). The CDR3 spans 15 residues. The donors gave bone marrow, and they were healthy. The chain recombines TRBV7-9 with TRBJ2-1; maybe TRBD2 (5 bases). The sequence was collected from a female donor in good health and CMV-seronegative. The specimen was PBMCs. CDR3 amino acids: CSSSPSGSSYNEQFF. Written as DNA, the CDR3 is TGTTCCAGCAGCCCCAGCGGATCCTCCTACAATGAGCAGTTCTTC.